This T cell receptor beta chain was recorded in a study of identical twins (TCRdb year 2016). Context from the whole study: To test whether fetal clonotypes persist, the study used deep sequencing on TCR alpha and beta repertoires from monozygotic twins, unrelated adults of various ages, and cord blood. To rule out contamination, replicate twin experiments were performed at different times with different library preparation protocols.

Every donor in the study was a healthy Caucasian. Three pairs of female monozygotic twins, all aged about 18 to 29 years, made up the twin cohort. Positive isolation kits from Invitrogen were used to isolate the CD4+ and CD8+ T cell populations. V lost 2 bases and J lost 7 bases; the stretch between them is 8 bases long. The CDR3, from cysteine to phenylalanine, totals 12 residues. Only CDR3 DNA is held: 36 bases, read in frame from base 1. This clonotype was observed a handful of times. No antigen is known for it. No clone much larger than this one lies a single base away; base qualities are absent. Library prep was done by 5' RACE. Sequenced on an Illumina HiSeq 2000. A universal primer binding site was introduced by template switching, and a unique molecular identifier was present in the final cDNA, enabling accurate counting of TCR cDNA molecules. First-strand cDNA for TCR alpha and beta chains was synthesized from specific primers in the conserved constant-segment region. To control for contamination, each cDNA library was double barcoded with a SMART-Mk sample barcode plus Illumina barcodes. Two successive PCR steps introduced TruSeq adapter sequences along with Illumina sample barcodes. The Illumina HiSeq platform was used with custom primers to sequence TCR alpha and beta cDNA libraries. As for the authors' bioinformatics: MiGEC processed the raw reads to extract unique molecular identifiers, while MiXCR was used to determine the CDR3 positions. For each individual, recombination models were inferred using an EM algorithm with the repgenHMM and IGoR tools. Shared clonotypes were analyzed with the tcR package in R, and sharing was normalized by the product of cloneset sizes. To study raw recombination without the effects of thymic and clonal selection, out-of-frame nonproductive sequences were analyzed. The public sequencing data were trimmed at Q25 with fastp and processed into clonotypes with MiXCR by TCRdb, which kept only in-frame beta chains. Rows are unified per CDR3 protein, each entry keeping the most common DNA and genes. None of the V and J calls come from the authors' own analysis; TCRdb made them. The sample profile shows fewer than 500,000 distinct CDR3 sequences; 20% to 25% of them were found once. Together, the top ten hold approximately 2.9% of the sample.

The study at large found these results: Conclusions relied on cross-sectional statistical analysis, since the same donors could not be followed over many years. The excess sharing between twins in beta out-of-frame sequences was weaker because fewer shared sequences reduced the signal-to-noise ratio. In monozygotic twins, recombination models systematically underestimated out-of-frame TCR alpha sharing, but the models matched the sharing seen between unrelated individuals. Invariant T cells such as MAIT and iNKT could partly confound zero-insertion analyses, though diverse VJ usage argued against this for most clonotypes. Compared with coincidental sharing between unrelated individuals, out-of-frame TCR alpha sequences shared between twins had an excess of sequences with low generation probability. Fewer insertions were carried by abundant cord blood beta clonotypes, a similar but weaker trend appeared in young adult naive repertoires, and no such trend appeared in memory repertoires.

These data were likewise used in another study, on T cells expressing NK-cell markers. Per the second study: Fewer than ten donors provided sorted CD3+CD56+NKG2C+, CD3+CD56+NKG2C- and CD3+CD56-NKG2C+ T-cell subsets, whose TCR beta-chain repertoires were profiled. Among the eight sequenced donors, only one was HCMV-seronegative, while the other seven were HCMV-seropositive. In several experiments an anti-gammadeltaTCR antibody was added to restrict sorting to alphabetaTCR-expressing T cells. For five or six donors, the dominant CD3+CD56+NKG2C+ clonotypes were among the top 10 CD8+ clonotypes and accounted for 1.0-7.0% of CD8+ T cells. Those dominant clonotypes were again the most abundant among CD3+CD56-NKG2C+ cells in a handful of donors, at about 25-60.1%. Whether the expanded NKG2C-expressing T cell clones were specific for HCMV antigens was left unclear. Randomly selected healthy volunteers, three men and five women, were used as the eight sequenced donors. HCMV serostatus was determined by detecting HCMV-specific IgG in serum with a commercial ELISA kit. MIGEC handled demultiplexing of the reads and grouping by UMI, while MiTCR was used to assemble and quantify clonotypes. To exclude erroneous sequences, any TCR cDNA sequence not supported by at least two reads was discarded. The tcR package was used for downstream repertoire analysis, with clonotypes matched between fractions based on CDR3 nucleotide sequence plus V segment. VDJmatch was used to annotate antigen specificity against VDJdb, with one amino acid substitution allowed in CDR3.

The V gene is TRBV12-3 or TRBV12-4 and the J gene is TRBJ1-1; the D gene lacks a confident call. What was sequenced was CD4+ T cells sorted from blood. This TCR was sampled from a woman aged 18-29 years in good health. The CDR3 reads CASSLSGFEAFF. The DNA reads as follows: TGTGCCAGCAGTTTATCAGGTTTTGAAGCTTTCTTT.